These 8 T cell receptor beta chains originate from one sample sequenced in a study of cytomegalovirus exposure and HLA in healthy donors (TCRdb year 2017). The library was obtained by the immunoSEQ multiplex PCR assay. For the multiplex PCR, a mixture combining 60 forward primers for TCR Vbeta segments and 13 reverse primers for TCR Jbeta segments was used. The table comes from immuneACCESS by way of TCRdb, which keeps in-frame sequences with V and J called. Part of the clones is missing from these tables; in studies checked, under half for an unresolved V gene and the rest for unknown reasons. This sample is represented by approximately 150,000 clones; over 70% of them were singletons. The leading ten clones occupy 6.5% to 9% of the sample. Sequenced material: PBMCs. Source of these receptors: a woman in her thirties or forties in good health and CMV-seropositive.

The chain couples TRBV14 to TRBJ1-2; no definite D call. The CDR3 totals 13 residues. The germline gives CDR1 SGHDN, CDR2 FVKESK. V dropped 5 bases and J dropped 2 bases, with 9 bases sitting between them. CDR3 in amino acids: CASSRENNYGYTF. Written as DNA, the CDR3 is TGTGCCAGCAGCAGAGAAAACAACTATGGCTACACCTTC.

V is TRBV27 and J is TRBJ1-2, with D tentatively TRBD1 (6 bases). CDR1 is MNHEY, CDR2 SMNVEV, per germline (reference sequence). The CDR3 loop spans 15 amino acids. Trimming stripped 0 bases from V and 7 bases from J, with 15 bases between. The CDR3 loop reads CASSLSGGPLGGYTF. In DNA, the CDR3 is TGTGCCAGCAGTTTATCGGGGGGGCCGCTGGGTGGCTACACCTTC.

This clone has just a few counts. CDR3 amino acids: CASSDQVNSPLHF. The CDR3 nucleotides are TGCGCCAGCAGTGATCAGGTGAATTCACCCCTCCACTTT. The chain carries TRBV10-1 and TRBJ1-6; D is uncertain. V dropped 3 bases and J dropped 7 bases, with 7 bases sitting between them. The CDR3 has 13 amino acids. Germline lookup yields CDR1 WNHNN and CDR2 SYGVQD (reference sequence).

This clone has just a few counts. The chain is built from TRBV6-6 and TRBJ1-1, with TRBD1 matching 11 bases. The CDR3 sequence is 15 residues long. Trimming at V came to 2 bases and at J to 5 bases, leaving 4 bases not matched to a gene. CDR1 and CDR2 from the germline V gene are MNHNY and SVGAGI (reference sequence). The CDR3 DNA reads as TGTGCCAGCAGTTACGGGACAGGGGGTCGAACTGAAGCTTTCTTT. Its translation is CASSYGTGGRTEAFF.

In DNA, the CDR3 is TGTGCCAGCAGCTCAAACCCCGGGGATACGCAGTATTTT. This translates into CASSSNPGDTQYF. The chain couples TRBV7-7 to TRBJ2-3; D not certain. The V gene's germline CDR1 is SSHAT and CDR2 FNYEAQ (reference sequence). V was trimmed by 4 bases and J by 6 bases, leaving 11 bases between them. CDR3 length: 13 amino acids.

The chain uses TRBV5-4 and TRBJ2-1; D possibly corresponds to TRBD1 (5 bases). The CDR3 runs 13 residues. V was trimmed by 0 bases and J by 8 bases, leaving 9 bases between them. CDR1 is SGHNT and CDR2 is YYREEE in the germline V gene (reference sequence). The CDR3 sequence is CASSLDRSYEQFF. The DNA of the CDR3 is TGTGCCAGCAGCTTGGACAGGTCCTATGAGCAGTTCTTC.

This clone came up a few times. This chain links TRBV10-3 with TRBJ1-1, with TRBD1 matching 7 bases. Losses at the gene ends were 6 bases for V and 2 bases for J; bases not matched to a gene: 6. Per germline, CDR1 ENHRY and CDR2 SYGVKD. The CDR3 has 14 amino acids. The CDR3 sequence is CAIRIGGLNTEAFF. The CDR3 nucleotides are TGTGCCATCAGGATAGGGGGCCTCAACACTGAAGCTTTCTTT.

This rearrangement joins TRBV5-1 to TRBJ2-5; perhaps TRBD2 as D (5 bases). Trimming took off 0 bases at V and 1 base at J, with 10 bases between the two ends. The germline V gene has CDR1 SGHRS and CDR2 YFSETQ. The CDR3 is 15 amino acids. The CDR3 loop is CASSLGEGPQETQYF. Written as DNA, the CDR3 is TGCGCCAGCAGCTTGGGAGAGGGCCCCCAAGAGACCCAGTACTTC.